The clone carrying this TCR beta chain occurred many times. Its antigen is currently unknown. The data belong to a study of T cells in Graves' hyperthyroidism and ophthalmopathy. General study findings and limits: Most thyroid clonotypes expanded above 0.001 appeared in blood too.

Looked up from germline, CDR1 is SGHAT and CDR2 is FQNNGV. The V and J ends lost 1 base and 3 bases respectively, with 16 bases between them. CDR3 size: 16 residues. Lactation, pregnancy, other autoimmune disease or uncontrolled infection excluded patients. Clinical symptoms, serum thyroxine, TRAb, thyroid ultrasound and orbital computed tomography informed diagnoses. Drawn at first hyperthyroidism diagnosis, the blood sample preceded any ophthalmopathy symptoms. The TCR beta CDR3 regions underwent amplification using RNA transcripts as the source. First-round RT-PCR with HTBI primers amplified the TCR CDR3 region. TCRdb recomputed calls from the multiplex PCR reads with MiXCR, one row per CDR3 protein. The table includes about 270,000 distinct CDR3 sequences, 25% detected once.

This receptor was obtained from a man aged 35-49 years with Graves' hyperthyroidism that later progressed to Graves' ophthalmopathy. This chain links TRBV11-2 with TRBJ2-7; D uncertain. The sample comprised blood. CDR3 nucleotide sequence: TGTGCCAGCAGCTTAGGCCCGCGTATTACGATCTACGAGCAGTACTTC. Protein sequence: CASSLGPRITIYEQYF.